These T cell receptor beta chains were read from a single sample in a study of regulatory T cells in long-lasting Graves disease. TCRdb reprocessed the multiplex PCR reads with MiXCR, giving one entry per CDR3 protein. The sample has 520,000 or so distinct CDR3 sequences, around 12% seen once; the top ten hold roughly 8.9%. The data were also submitted as part of a second study, on T cells in Graves' hyperthyroidism and ophthalmopathy.

The specimen was peripheral blood mononuclear cells (PBMCs), collected at new diagnosis, from a patient treated with antithyroid drugs. The receptor source for this set is a woman in her 30s with Graves disease. Each CDR3 is given with its conserved first and last residue. Fields, in order: CDR3 length, clone size, V gene, J gene, D gene, CDR3 protein, CDR3 DNA. The D gene is left open where the match is weak. Clone size is not always given. Where it is, it says once, few, many or a class for expanded clones.

len: 19; abundance: many; v_gene: TRBV12-3/TRBV12-4; j_gene: TRBJ2-7; d_gene: NA; CDR3aa: CASSLGGWGNSESSYEQYF; CDR3nt: TGTGCCAGCAGTTTAGGAGGGTGGGGTAATAGTGAGAGCTCCTACGAGCAGTACTTC
len: 15; abundance: many; v_gene: TRBV3-1; j_gene: TRBJ1-1; d_gene: NA; CDR3aa: CASSKRGRADTEAFF; CDR3nt: TGTGCCAGCAGCAAAAGGGGCAGGGCTGACACTGAAGCTTTCTTT
len: 16; abundance: many; v_gene: TRBV15; j_gene: TRBJ1-4; d_gene: NA; CDR3aa: CATRENLLATNEKLFF; CDR3nt: TGTGCCACCAGGGAGAACTTACTTGCAACTAATGAAAAACTGTTTTTT
len: 17; abundance: many; v_gene: TRBV7-2; j_gene: TRBJ2-5; d_gene: NA; CDR3aa: CASRDPRMRGGKETQYF; CDR3nt: TGTGCCAGCAGGGACCCCCGCATGAGGGGCGGCAAAGAGACCCAGTACTTC
len: 20; abundance: NA; v_gene: TRBV4-1; j_gene: TRBJ2-2; d_gene: NA; CDR3aa: CASSQGLRRRRDGNTGELFF; CDR3nt: TGCGCCAGCAGCCAAGGATTACGCCGACGCCGGGACGGAAACACTGGGGAGCTGTTTTTT
len: 15; abundance: few; v_gene: TRBV12-3/TRBV12-4; j_gene: TRBJ2-7; d_gene: TRBD1; CDR3aa: CASSVLQGALNEQYF; CDR3nt: TGTGCCAGCAGCGTCCTACAGGGGGCGCTAAACGAGCAGTACTTC
len: 17; abundance: many; v_gene: TRBV12-3/TRBV12-4; j_gene: TRBJ1-2; d_gene: NA; CDR3aa: CASSLSPAPISNYGYTF; CDR3nt: TGTGCCAGCAGTTTAAGCCCGGCCCCGATTTCTAACTATGGCTACACCTTC
len: 13; abundance: many; v_gene: TRBV9; j_gene: TRBJ2-5; d_gene: NA; CDR3aa: CASSVTKEGTQYF; CDR3nt: TGTGCCAGCAGCGTAACAAAAGAGGGGACCCAGTACTTC
len: 20; abundance: NA; v_gene: TRBV18; j_gene: TRBJ2-3; d_gene: NA; CDR3aa: CASSPPETSRGVEVADTQYF; CDR3nt: TGTGCCAGCTCACCACCGGAAACTTCTAGGGGAGTGGAGGTGGCAGATACGCAGTATTTT
len: 14; abundance: NA; v_gene: TRBV2; j_gene: TRBJ2-3; d_gene: NA; CDR3aa: CASSPPNQEDTQYF; CDR3nt: TGTGCCAGCTCACCACCGAACCAAGAAGATACGCAGTATTTT
len: 13; abundance: many; v_gene: TRBV7-9; j_gene: TRBJ1-1; d_gene: NA; CDR3aa: CASSSALNTEAFF; CDR3nt: TGTGCCAGCAGCTCGGCCCTGAACACTGAAGCTTTCTTT
len: 19; abundance: few; v_gene: TRBV14; j_gene: TRBJ1-1; d_gene: NA; CDR3aa: CASSQETIRRGPMNTEAFF; CDR3nt: TGTGCCAGCAGCCAAGAGACCATTCGCAGGGGACCGATGAACACTGAAGCTTTCTTT
len: 13; abundance: few; v_gene: TRBV20-1; j_gene: TRBJ1-5; d_gene: NA; CDR3aa: CSASMGVRGPQHF; CDR3nt: TGCAGTGCTAGTATGGGGGTCCGGGGGCCCCAGCATTTT
len: 15; abundance: NA; v_gene: TRBV6-2/TRBV6-3; j_gene: TRBJ1-2; d_gene: NA; CDR3aa: CASSYPGTVQHGYTF; CDR3nt: TGTGCCAGCAGTTACCCCGGGACCGTACAGCATGGCTACACCTTC
len: 14; abundance: NA; v_gene: TRBV9; j_gene: TRBJ2-3; d_gene: TRBD1; CDR3aa: CASSATGNTDTQYF; CDR3nt: TGTGCCAGCAGCGCGACAGGGAATACAGATACGCAGTATTTT
len: 17; abundance: few; v_gene: TRBV3-1; j_gene: TRBJ2-6; d_gene: TRBD1; CDR3aa: CASSPGGHRSGANVLTF; CDR3nt: TGTGCCAGCAGCCCAGGGGGACACCGCTCTGGGGCCAACGTCCTGACTTTC
len: 15; abundance: many; v_gene: TRBV11-2; j_gene: TRBJ2-7; d_gene: NA; CDR3aa: CASSLVGQVLSEQYF; CDR3nt: TGTGCCAGCAGCTTAGTAGGTCAAGTCTTAAGCGAGCAGTACTTC
len: 13; abundance: few; v_gene: TRBV19; j_gene: TRBJ2-7; d_gene: NA; CDR3aa: CASSKVPNYEQYF; CDR3nt: TGTGCCAGTAGTAAGGTTCCGAACTACGAGCAGTACTTC
len: 14; abundance: NA; v_gene: TRBV7-2; j_gene: TRBJ2-5; d_gene: TRBD2; CDR3aa: CASSLGFEGGAQYF; CDR3nt: TGTGCCAGCAGCTTAGGATTCGAGGGAGGGGCCCAGTACTTC
len: 14; abundance: NA; v_gene: TRBV6-1; j_gene: TRBJ2-5; d_gene: TRBD2; CDR3aa: CASQPMGGDETQYF; CDR3nt: TGTGCCAGCCAACCCATGGGAGGGGATGAGACCCAGTACTTC
len: 15; abundance: many; v_gene: TRBV19; j_gene: TRBJ2-7; d_gene: TRBD1; CDR3aa: CASSAGQGGVYEQYF; CDR3nt: TGTGCCAGTAGTGCTGGACAGGGTGGAGTCTACGAGCAGTACTTC
len: 15; abundance: many; v_gene: TRBV6-1; j_gene: TRBJ2-7; d_gene: NA; CDR3aa: CASRKGPLKSYEQYF; CDR3nt: TGTGCCAGCAGGAAGGGGCCGCTCAAGAGCTACGAGCAGTACTTC